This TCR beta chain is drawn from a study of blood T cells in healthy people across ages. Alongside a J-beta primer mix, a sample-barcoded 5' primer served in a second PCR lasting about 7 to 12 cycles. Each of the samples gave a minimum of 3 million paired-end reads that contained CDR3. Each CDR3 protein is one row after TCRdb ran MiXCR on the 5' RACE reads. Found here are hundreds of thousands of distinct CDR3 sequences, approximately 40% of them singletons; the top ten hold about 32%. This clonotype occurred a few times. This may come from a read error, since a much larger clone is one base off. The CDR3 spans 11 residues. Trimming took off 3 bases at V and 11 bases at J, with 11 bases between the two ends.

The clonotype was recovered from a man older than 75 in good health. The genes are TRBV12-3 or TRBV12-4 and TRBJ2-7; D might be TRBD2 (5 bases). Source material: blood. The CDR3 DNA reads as TGTGCCAGCAGTTTGTTACGGGAAGAGTACTTC. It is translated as CASSLLREEYF.